The present T cell receptor beta chain was sequenced within a study of T-cell reconstitution after alpha-beta-depleted transplantation in children (dated by TCRdb to the mid-2010s). Describing the broader study: T-cell immune reconstitution after TCRalphabeta/CD19-depleted allogeneic hematopoietic cell transplantation in children was quantitatively tracked in the study by means of TCR repertoire profiling.

Including the terminal cysteine and phenylalanine, the CDR3 comprises 17 residues. Only CDR3 DNA is held: 51 bases, read in frame from base 1. The V and J ends are trimmed by 3 bases and 1 base, leaving 16 bases between them. On this clonotype: The clone's antigen remains unknown. Base qualities were left out, and no much larger clone turns up one base away.

The receptor library was made with PCR. These reads were obtained on an Illumina HiSeq 2500. TCR libraries were prepared with molecular barcoding, using unique molecular identifiers to normalize TCRbeta repertoire quantification. Using fastp trimming at Q25 and MiXCR clonotype assembly, TCRdb reanalyzed the public sequencing data and kept in-frame beta chains. All rows with the same CDR3 protein become a single entry with the most common DNA and genes. In all, the sample holds under 350,000 distinct CDR3 sequences, and 9.9% of those were seen once. The ten largest clones take up around 9.1% of the sample.

The sequence was collected from a human donor who donated a stem cell graft to a child with SCID. The chain joins TRBV12-3 or TRBV12-4 to TRBJ2-4, with TRBD2 perhaps the D gene, on 6 matching bases. The source was PBMCs from the stem cell graft donor, collected from the stem cell graft. This receptor carries the CDR3 CASSFGTLTGAKNIQYF. The base sequence is TGTGCCAGCAGTTTTGGGACTCTTACTGGGGCCAAAAACATTCAGTACTTC.